This T cell receptor (beta chain) came from a study of spatial heterogeneity in lung cancer. This clonotype was picked up a small number of times. The time point: sample taken at primary tumor resection. Trimming removed 6 bases from V and 7 bases from J, with 19 bases in between. The CDR3 is 15 amino acids. In germline, CDR1 is SGHTA, CDR2 FQGNSA. TCR cDNA molecules each had a unique molecular identifier. TCRdb analysed the 5' RACE reads with MiXCR anew, one entry per CDR3 protein. Here the sample spans around 87,000 distinct CDR3 sequences, 9.5% to 15% being singletons. The sequenced sample was PBMCs, obtained at surgery. The chain links TRBV7-2 to TRBJ2-1; D is tentatively TRBD1 or TRBD2 (5 bases each). This TCR derives from a male donor with early-stage non-small cell lung cancer. The CDR3 sequence is CASRFPGPEGNEQFF. CDR3 bases: TGTGCCAGCAGGTTTCCGGGACCTGAGGGTAATGAGCAGTTCTTC.